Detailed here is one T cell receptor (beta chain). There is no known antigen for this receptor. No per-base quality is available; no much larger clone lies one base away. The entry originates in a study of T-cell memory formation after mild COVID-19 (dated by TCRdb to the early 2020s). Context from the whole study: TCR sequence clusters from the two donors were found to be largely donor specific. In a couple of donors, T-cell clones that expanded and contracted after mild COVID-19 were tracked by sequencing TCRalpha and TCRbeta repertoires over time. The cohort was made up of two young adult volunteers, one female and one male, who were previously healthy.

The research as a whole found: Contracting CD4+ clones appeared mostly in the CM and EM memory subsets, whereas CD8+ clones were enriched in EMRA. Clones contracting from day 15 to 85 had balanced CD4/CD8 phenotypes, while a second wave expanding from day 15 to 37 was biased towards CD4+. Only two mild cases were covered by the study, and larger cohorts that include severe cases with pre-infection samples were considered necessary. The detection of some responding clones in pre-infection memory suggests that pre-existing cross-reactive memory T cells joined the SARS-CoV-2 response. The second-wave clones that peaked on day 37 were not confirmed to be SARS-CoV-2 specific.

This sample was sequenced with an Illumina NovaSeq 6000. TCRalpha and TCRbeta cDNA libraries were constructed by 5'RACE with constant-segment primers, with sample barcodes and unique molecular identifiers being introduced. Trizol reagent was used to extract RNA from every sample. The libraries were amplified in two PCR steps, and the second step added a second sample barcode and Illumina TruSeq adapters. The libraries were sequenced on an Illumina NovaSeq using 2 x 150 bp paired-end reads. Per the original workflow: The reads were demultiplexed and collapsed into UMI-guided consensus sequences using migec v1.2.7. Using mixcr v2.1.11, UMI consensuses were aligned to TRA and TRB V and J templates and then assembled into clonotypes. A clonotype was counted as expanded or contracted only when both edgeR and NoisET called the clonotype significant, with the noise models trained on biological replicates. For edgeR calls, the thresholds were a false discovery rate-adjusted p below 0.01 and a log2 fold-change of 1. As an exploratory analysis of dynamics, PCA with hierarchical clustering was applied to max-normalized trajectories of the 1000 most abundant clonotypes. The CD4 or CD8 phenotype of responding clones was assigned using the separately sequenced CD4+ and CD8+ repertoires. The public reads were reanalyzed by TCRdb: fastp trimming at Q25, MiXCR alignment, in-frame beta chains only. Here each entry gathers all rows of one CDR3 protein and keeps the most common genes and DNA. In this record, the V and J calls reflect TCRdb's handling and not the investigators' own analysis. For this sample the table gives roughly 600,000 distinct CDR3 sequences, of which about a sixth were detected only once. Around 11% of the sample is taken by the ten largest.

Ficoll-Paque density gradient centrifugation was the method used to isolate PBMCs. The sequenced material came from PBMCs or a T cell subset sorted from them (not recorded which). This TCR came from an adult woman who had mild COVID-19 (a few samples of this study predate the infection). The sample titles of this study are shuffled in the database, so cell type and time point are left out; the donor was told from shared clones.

The DNA reads TGCAGTGCTAGAGACGGGACAGGGGACGCCTACAATGAGCAGTTCTTC. This yields the protein CSARDGTGDAYNEQFF. The chain couples TRBV20-1 to TRBJ2-1; the junction holds 10 bases that match TRBD1. From a lookup of the germline V gene (reference sequence), CDR1 and CDR2 are DFQATT and SNEGSKA. V ends up 0 bases short and J 2 bases short, with an unmatched junction base count of 4. From the cysteine up to the phenylalanine, the CDR3 has a length of 16 residues. Kept here is only the CDR3 DNA, which spans 48 bases and is read in frame from base 1.